The present TCR beta chain was sequenced within a study of blood T cell repertoires in COVID-19. About the study: From T cells, B-cell-depleted T cells, or PBMCs came the material, which was cDNA or gDNA.

Profiling relied on immunoSEQ multiplex PCR, and the TCRdb table lists in-frame clones only, not all of them. The table records about 130,000 clones, roughly three quarters of them present only once. Trimming removed 4 bases from V and 4 bases from J; junction bases left unmatched: 9. Germline CDR1 reads SGHTA; CDR2 reads FQGNSA. This CDR3 is 16 amino acids long. This chain connects TRBV7-2 to TRBJ2-3, with TRBD2 matching 9 bases. The sequence was obtained from a woman aged 70-85 years with acute or convalescent COVID-19. The sample consisted of peripheral blood. The CDR3 nucleotides are TGTGCCAGCAGCTCCCTCGCGGGGGGGCCGGCAGATACGCAGTATTTT. Translation: CASSSLAGGPADTQYF.